This TCR beta chain was profiled in a study of T cell changes during pregnancy in multiple sclerosis. Method: immunoSEQ multiplex PCR; TCRdb's copy keeps in-frame clones and lacks some. This sample has over 35,000 clones, with roughly 91% found just once. The J segment lost 5 bases and the V segment lost 4 bases, leaving 4 bases of the junction unmatched. From germline, CDR1 is MNHNS and CDR2 SASEGT. The CDR3 length is 14 residues. The clonotype originates from a female donor with multiple sclerosis, enrolled in a pregnancy study. Sequencing was performed on CD8+ T cells from peripheral blood mononuclear cells, taken before pregnancy. The V call is TRBV6-1, the J call TRBJ2-7, with 11 bases identical to TRBD2. The CDR3 region has the DNA TGTGCCAGCAGTGCGCGACTAGCGGGAAACGAGCAGTACTTC. Amino acids: CASSARLAGNEQYF.